This T cell receptor (beta chain) was found in a study of blood T cell repertoires in COVID-19. Germline trimming cut 0 bases from V and 2 bases from J; bases unmatched to any gene: 7. The CDR3 length is 16 residues. Germline V gene lookup returns CDR1 SGHKS and CDR2 YYEKEE (reference sequence). How the authors handled the data: The assay estimated nucleated cells by amplifying reference gene primers. Produced via immunoSEQ multiplex PCR; TCRdb's table is partial and in-frame only. V and J calls and clone size come straight from that table; D and trimming were deduced from the DNA. This table has approximately 220,000 clones, 80% to 90% appearing once.

This clonotype was obtained from a woman aged 25 to 45 who had been exposed to COVID-19. The chain is built from TRBV5-5 and TRBJ1-2, with 7 nucleotides matching TRBD1. The sequencing sample was made of PBMCs or T cells enriched from blood (not recorded which). CDR3 bases: TGTGCCAGCAGCTTGGTGTCGGGACAGCCCAACTATGGCTACACCTTC. This translates into CASSLVSGQPNYGYTF.